The 28 T cell receptor beta chains listed next were all sequenced from one sample in a study of blood T cell repertoires in COVID-19. This table comes from immunoSEQ multiplex PCR, and its TCRdb copy is limited to in-frame clones, with some not included. The data hold around 180,000 clones, with 80% to 90% observed a single time. Sequenced input: peripheral blood. All receptors derive from a man aged 55 to 69 with acute or convalescent COVID-19.

This chain links TRBV19 with TRBJ1-2; TRBD1 matches 8 bases. CDR3 length equals 13 residues. With 5 bases clipped from V and 7 bases from J, the junction kept 6 bases outside the gene matches. Germline V CDR1 and CDR2: LNHDA, SQIVND (reference sequence). The CDR3 DNA follows: TGTGCCAGTAGTTCCTCGGACAGGGCTGGCTACACCTTC. It encodes CASSSSDRAGYTF.

This clone was detected many times. The chain employs TRBV4-1 and TRBJ1-5; TRBD1 agrees at 10 bases. Trimming cost V 5 bases and J 5 bases; bases outside gene matches: 6. CDR3 length equals 15 residues. The V gene's germline CDR1 is MGHRA and CDR2 YSYEKL. CDR3 DNA sequence: TGCGCCAGCAGCTCTAAGGACAGGGGGGATCAGCCCCAGCATTTT. Translation gives CASSSKDRGDQPQHF.

The chain is built from TRBV3-1 (or the pseudogene TRBV3-2) and TRBJ1-5, with 9 nucleotides matching TRBD1. Losses at the gene ends were 1 base for V and 1 base for J; bases not matched to a gene: 5. This CDR3 region has 17 residues. CDR1 LGHDT and CDR2 YNNKEL come from the germline V gene (reference sequence). The CDR3 nucleotides read TGTGCCAGCAGCCAAGGGACAGGGGACCGCAGCAATCAGCCCCAGCATTTT. As protein: CASSQGTGDRSNQPQHF.

V is TRBV18 and J is TRBJ2-7; 9 nucleotides match TRBD2. The ends lost 4 bases at V and 5 bases at J; junction bases unmatched: 6. The germline V gene has CDR1 KGHSH and CDR2 LQKENI. The CDR3 consists of 14 residues. The DNA for the CDR3 is TGTGCCAGCTCACTAGCGGGAGTAGTCGACGAGCAGTACTTC. Residues: CASSLAGVVDEQYF.

This chain's CDR3 is CASSLEGTATNEKLFF. The CDR3 coding sequence is TGCGCCAGCAGCCTAGAAGGGACAGCAACTAATGAAAAACTGTTTTTT. This chain connects TRBV4-1 to TRBJ1-4, with 7 bases lining up with TRBD1. CDR3 size: 16 residues. Germline CDR1 is MGHRA and CDR2 is YSYEKL. V was clipped by 4 bases and J by 0 bases; unmatched bases: 5.

The chain employs TRBV7-9 and TRBJ2-7; no firm D call. Germline V gives CDR1 SEHNR, CDR2 FQNEAQ (reference sequence). V was shortened by 7 bases and J by 3 bases, with 10 bases between the two germline ends. The CDR3 loop spans 12 amino acids. The DNA for the CDR3 is TGTGCCAGCACCTCGATTAGCTACGAGCAGTACTTC. This translates into CASTSISYEQYF.

J is TRBJ2-7 and V is TRBV10-3, with TRBD2 identical over 9 bases. The CDR3 consists of 14 residues. Germline V gene sequence: CDR1 ENHRY, CDR2 SYGVKD. J was trimmed by 1 base and V by 7 bases; bases with no gene match: 5. The chain's CDR3 is CAIKGLAASYEQYF. The DNA for the CDR3 is TGTGCCATCAAGGGACTAGCCGCTTCCTACGAGCAGTACTTC.

This clone showed up just a few times. V and J are TRBV19 and TRBJ1-1; no clear D gene. This CDR3 has 12 amino acids. Trimming removed 5 bases from V and 0 bases from J, with 4 bases in between. Germline V gene sequence: CDR1 LNHDA, CDR2 SQIVND (reference sequence). CDR3 sequence: CASSYLNTEAFF. The CDR3 DNA sequence: TGTGCCAGTAGTTATTTGAACACTGAAGCTTTCTTT.

This clone showed up just once. The chain recombines TRBV5-1 with TRBJ1-2, with 7 bases fitting TRBD1. This CDR3 spans 15 amino acids. V dropped 4 bases and J dropped 0; count of bases not matched to a gene: 6. CDR1 is SGHRS, CDR2 YFSETQ, per germline. The CDR3: CASSAGTATNYGYTF. Written as DNA, the CDR3 is TGCGCCAGCAGCGCTGGGACAGCCACTAACTATGGCTACACCTTC.

The rearrangement uses TRBV7-2 and TRBJ2-1; D might be TRBD2 (7 bases). Germline V lookup: CDR1 SGHTA, CDR2 FQGNSA. V was clipped by 0 bases and J by 6 bases, with 15 bases between them. This CDR3 is built from 16 residues. The CDR3 loop is CASSLAGGRIGNEQFF. CDR3 bases: TGTGCCAGCAGCTTAGCGGGGGGGCGTATAGGCAATGAGCAGTTCTTC. Looking up the rest from reference TRBV7-2 and TRBJ2-1 gives the full variable domain: GAGVSQSPSNKVTEKGKDVELRCDPISGHTALYWYRQSLGQGLEFLIYFQGNSAPDKSGLPSDRFSAERTGGSVSTLTIQRTQQEDSAVYLCASSLAGGRIGNEQFFGPGTRLTVL.

This clone is a singleton in its sample. This chain joins TRBV7-9 and TRBJ1-5, with 9 bases matching TRBD1. This CDR3 region has 14 residues. The germline V gene has CDR1 SEHNR and CDR2 FQNEAQ (reference sequence). J was trimmed by 6 bases and V by 3 bases; bases with no gene match: 3. The CDR3 region is CASSLTGGGQPQHF. The CDR3 nucleotides are TGTGCCAGCAGCTTGACAGGGGGAGGTCAGCCCCAGCATTTT.

The chain carries TRBV5-6 and TRBJ1-1, with D tentatively TRBD1 (6 bases). This CDR3 is built from 17 residues. The germline CDR1 and CDR2 sequences are SGHDT and YYEEEE. Trimming cost V 6 bases and J 4 bases, with 25 bases left between them. This chain's CDR3 is CASTVKGQAALGTEAFF. The CDR3 DNA follows: TGTGCCAGCACCGTAAAGGGACAAGCGGCATTAGGCACTGAAGCTTTCTTT.

The chain has TRBV10-2 and TRBJ1-5, with a possible D match to TRBD1 (5 bases). The CDR3 covers 18 residues. Trimming left V 0 bases short and J 0 bases short, with 15 bases between. Germline V gene lookup returns CDR1 WSHSY and CDR2 SAAADI. Here the CDR3 DNA reads TGCGCCAGCAGTGAGTCGGAGGGGTGGACTTATAGCAATCAGCCCCAGCATTTT. It translates to CASSESEGWTYSNQPQHF.

The rearrangement links TRBV5-3 to TRBJ1-1, with TRBD1 matching 7 bases. TRBV5-3 is noted as an ORF with a role that remains uncertain. V dropped 9 bases and J dropped 11; count of bases not matched to a gene: 25. The CDR3 is 16 amino acids. The CDR3 sequence: CANTTGSRDSRLGAFF. CDR3 nucleotides: TGTGCCAACACGACCGGGTCTAGGGACAGCCGCTTGGGGGCTTTCTTT.

The genes are TRBV7-2 and TRBJ2-5; D is possibly TRBD2 (5 bases). V lost 5 bases to trimming and J lost 5 bases, with 15 bases between them. Germline loops: CDR1 SGHTA, CDR2 FQGNSA. The length of the CDR3 is 14 residues. DNA for the CDR3: TGTGCCAGCAGCCGCCCCGGGATGTTCGAGACCCAGTACTTC. Amino acids: CASSRPGMFETQYF.

The rearrangement links TRBV19 to TRBJ2-5; D is possibly TRBD2 (5 bases). The CDR3 consists of 13 residues. Germline values: CDR1 LNHDA, CDR2 SQIVND (reference sequence). The V gene lost 7 bases and the J gene lost 5 bases, with 14 bases spanning the gap. CDR3 DNA: TGTGCCAGTAAAGGAGGTTCGTGGGAGACCCAGTACTTC. It specifies CASKGGSWETQYF.

As DNA, the CDR3 is TGTGCCAGCGGTCGGGACACTCAAGCGTTCGGCTACACCTTC. Translation gives CASGRDTQAFGYTF. V is TRBV9 and J is TRBJ1-2; D might be TRBD1 (6 bases). Germline CDR1 SGDLS, CDR2 YYNGEE. The CDR3 covers 14 residues. The ends were cut back, 7 bases at V and 8 bases at J, with 21 bases in the middle.

The CDR3 nucleotides are TGCGCCAGCAGGCAGGGGGAGGACGAGCAGTACTTC. It translates to CASRQGEDEQYF. The J gene is TRBJ2-7, the V gene TRBV5-1; D might be TRBD1 (7 bases). CDR1 and CDR2 from the germline V gene are SGHRS and YFSETQ. Deletions cut 5 bases from V and 5 bases from J, with 11 bases between. This CDR3 region has 12 residues. Full variable domain (missing parts from reference TRBV5-1 and TRBJ2-7): KAGVTQTPRYLIKTRGQQVTLSCSPISGHRSVSWYQQTPGQGLQFLFEYFSETQRNKGNFPGRFSGRQFSNSRSEMNVSTLELGDSALYLCASRQGEDEQYFGPGTRLTVT.

The V gene is TRBV7-2, the J gene TRBJ1-1; D is possibly TRBD1 (6 bases). CDR1 and CDR2 (germline): SGHTA, FQGNSA. The V gene lost 4 bases and the J gene lost 7 bases, with 13 bases spanning the gap. The CDR3 loop spans 13 amino acids. CDR3 sequence (DNA): TGTGCCAGCAGCTCCAGACAGGTCTTTGAAGCTTTCTTT. Translation: CASSSRQVFEAFF.

Written as DNA, the CDR3 is TGTGCCAGCAGTTCTCCAGGGTCAGTCCTCCACGAGCAGTACTTC. Protein: CASSSPGSVLHEQYF. This chain uses TRBV28 with TRBJ2-7; maybe TRBD1 (5 bases). V was trimmed by 4 bases and J by 5 bases, leaving 18 bases between them. In germline, CDR1 is MDHEN, CDR2 SYDVKM. This CDR3 is 15 amino acids long.

V gene TRBV7-2 combines with J gene TRBJ1-5, with a weak D call TRBD1 (5 bases). CDR3 length equals 15 residues. The V and J ends lost 5 bases and 1 base respectively, with 12 bases between them. Germline V gene lookup returns CDR1 SGHTA and CDR2 FQGNSA. The DNA for the CDR3 is TGTGCCAGCAGCCCGCAGGGTGCGAGCAATCAGCCCCAGCATTTT. This sequence encodes CASSPQGASNQPQHF.

The chain joins TRBV3-1 (or the pseudogene TRBV3-2) to TRBJ2-3, with 12 bases matching TRBD2. The CDR3 covers 14 residues. The trim removed 8 bases at V and 5 bases at J, leaving 5 bases unmatched. The germline CDR1 and CDR2 sequences are LGHDT and YNNKEL (reference sequence). The CDR3 spells CASAGLAGRDTQYF. CDR3 bases: TGTGCCAGCGCAGGACTAGCGGGAAGAGATACGCAGTATTTT.

The rearrangement uses TRBV14 and TRBJ2-6; D is perhaps TRBD1 (6 bases). Germline assignment: CDR1 SGHDN and CDR2 FVKESK. The CDR3 is 18 amino acids. The V end was cut by 1 base, the J end by 0 bases, with 13 bases between. Here the CDR3 DNA reads TGTGCCAGCAGCCAAGCAGGGGCCTCTTCCTCTGGGGCCAACGTCCTGACTTTC. Protein product: CASSQAGASSSGANVLTF. The whole variable domain, remainder taken from reference TRBV14 and TRBJ2-6, is EAGVTQFPSHSVIEKGQTVTLRCDPISGHDNLYWYRRVMGKEIKFLLHFVKESKQDESGMPNNRFLAERTGGTYSTLKVQPAELEDSGVYFCASSQAGASSSGANVLTFGAGSRLTVL.

The chain combines TRBV2 with TRBJ2-1; TRBD1 matches at 10 bases. V was pared by 7 bases and J by 6 bases, with 15 bases of the junction left unmatched. This CDR3 is 17 amino acids long. Germline CDR1 reads SNHLY; CDR2 reads FYNNEI. CDR3 in DNA: TGTGCCAGCAACGTGCGAATGGGACAGGGGACGAGCAATGAGCAGTTCTTC. Its protein product is CASNVRMGQGTSNEQFF.

This chain joins TRBV2 and TRBJ2-1; D perhaps matches TRBD2 (6 bases). Germline V gives CDR1 SNHLY, CDR2 FYNNEI. The CDR3 is 14 amino acids. V lost 6 bases and J 6 bases, leaving 15 bases between the germline ends. The CDR3 here is CASSPRGRSNEQFF. The CDR3, as DNA: TGTGCCAGCAGCCCACGAGGGAGGTCCAATGAGCAGTTCTTC. Drawing the rest from reference TRBV2 and TRBJ2-1, the complete variable domain is EPEVTQTPSHQVTQMGQEVILRCVPISNHLYFYWYRQILGQKVEFLVSFYNNEISEKSEIFDDQFSVERPDGSNFTLKIRSTKLEDSAMYFCASSPRGRSNEQFFGPGTRLTVL.

The DNA for the CDR3 is TGTGCCAGCAGCCAAGGGGGGGGAGGGTACAATGAGCAGTTCTTC. Amino acids: CASSQGGGGYNEQFF. The V call is TRBV11-2, the J call TRBJ2-1; weak D call: TRBD2 (7 bases). The CDR3 runs to 15 residues. Trimming stripped 5 bases from V and 4 bases from J, with 15 bases between. From germline, CDR1 is SGHAT and CDR2 FQNNGV.

This clone was seen once. This same CDR3 is encoded by further DNA sequences in the sample. The gene calls are TRBV27 and TRBJ2-1; 12 bases agree with TRBD2. The germline CDR1 and CDR2 sequences are MNHEY and SMNVEV (reference sequence). The CDR3 has 15 amino acids. V trimming: 6 bases; J trimming: 4 bases; junction bases outside the gene matches: 4. CDR3 in amino acids: CASSPGLAGYNEQFF. The CDR3 bases are TGTGCCAGCAGCCCCGGACTAGCGGGATACAATGAGCAGTTCTTC.

The chain combines TRBV5-4 with TRBJ2-7, with 7 bases identical to TRBD2. V lost 4 bases and J lost 0; bases outside the gene matches: 4. CDR1 and CDR2 (germline): SGHNT, YYREEE (reference sequence). The CDR3 has 14 amino acids. The CDR3 loop reads CASSPSGTSYEQYF. The CDR3 bases are TGTGCCAGCAGCCCTAGCGGAACCTCCTACGAGCAGTACTTC.